This T cell receptor (beta chain) was sequenced during a study of OX40 agonist ivuxolimab in advanced cancers. Study-wide results and caveats: CD4+ and CD8+ blood T cells expanded clonally by week 6 at 0.1 to 3.0 mg/kg.

Comment on this clone: As yet, its antigen is unknown.

V was trimmed by 5 bases and J by 5 bases, leaving 9 bases between them. The CDR3 length is 13 residues. CDR1 is SGHTA, CDR2 FQGTGA, per germline. Produced via immunoSEQ multiplex PCR; TCRdb's table is partial and in-frame only. Of 90,000 to 100,000 clones listed, just under 85% were seen once; the top ten hold roughly 1.5%. With autoimmune disease history or systemic immunosuppression, patients were excluded. The sequencing here drew on CD4+ or CD8+ T cells sorted from blood, taken in a trial of the OX40 agonist ivuxolimab. The TCR originated in an adult with an advanced solid tumor such as melanoma, head and neck, liver or kidney cancer. The V call is TRBV7-3, the J call TRBJ1-4; D might be TRBD1 (6 bases). Here the CDR3 reads CASSPDRNEKLFF. The CDR3 region has the DNA TGTGCCAGCAGCCCAGACAGGAATGAAAAACTGTTTTTT. Full variable domain (rest looked up from reference TRBV7-3 and TRBJ1-4): GAGVSQTPSNKVTEKGKYVELRCDPISGHTALYWYRQSLGQGPEFLIYFQGTGAADDSGLPNDRFFAVRPEGSVSTLKIQRTERGDSAVYLCASSPDRNEKLFFGSGTQLSVL.